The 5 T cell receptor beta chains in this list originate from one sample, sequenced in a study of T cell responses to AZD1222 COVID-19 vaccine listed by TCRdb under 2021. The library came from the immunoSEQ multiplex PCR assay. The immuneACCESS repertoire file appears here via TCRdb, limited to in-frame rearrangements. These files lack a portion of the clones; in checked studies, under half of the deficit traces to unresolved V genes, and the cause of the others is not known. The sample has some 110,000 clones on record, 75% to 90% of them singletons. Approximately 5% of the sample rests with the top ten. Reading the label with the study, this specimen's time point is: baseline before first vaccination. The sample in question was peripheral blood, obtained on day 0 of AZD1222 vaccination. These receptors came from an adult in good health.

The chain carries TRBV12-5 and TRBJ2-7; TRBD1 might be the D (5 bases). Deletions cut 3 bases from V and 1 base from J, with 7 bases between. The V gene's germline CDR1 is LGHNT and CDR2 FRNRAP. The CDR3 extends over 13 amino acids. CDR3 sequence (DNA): TGTGCTAGTGGTTTTTCAGGGTCCTACGAGCAGTACTTC. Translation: CASGFSGSYEQYF.

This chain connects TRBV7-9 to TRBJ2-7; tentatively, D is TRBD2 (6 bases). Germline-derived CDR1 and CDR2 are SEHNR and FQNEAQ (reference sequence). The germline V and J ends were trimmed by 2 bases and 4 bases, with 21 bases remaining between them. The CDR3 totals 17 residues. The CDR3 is CASSLPPKRVISYEQYF. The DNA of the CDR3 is TGTGCCAGCAGCTTACCACCCAAGCGGGTAATCTCTTACGAGCAGTACTTC. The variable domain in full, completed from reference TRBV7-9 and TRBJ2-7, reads DTGVSQNPRHKITKRGQNVTFRCDPISEHNRLYWYRQTLGQGPEFLTYFQNEAQLEKSRLLSDRFSAERPKGSFSTLEIQRTEQGDSAMYLCASSLPPKRVISYEQYFGPGTRLTVT.

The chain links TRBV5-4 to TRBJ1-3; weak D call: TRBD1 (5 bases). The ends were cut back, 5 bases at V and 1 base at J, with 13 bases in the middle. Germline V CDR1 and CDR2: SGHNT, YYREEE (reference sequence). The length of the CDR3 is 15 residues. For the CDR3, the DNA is TGTGCCAGCAGTTACGGACAATCATCTGGAAACACCATATATTTT. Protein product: CASSYGQSSGNTIYF.

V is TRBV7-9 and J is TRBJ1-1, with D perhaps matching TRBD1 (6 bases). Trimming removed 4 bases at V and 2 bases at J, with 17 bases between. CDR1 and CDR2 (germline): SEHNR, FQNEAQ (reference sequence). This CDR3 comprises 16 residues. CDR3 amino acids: CASSSPPGHGNTEAFF. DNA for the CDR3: TGTGCCAGCAGCTCTCCGCCGGGACACGGAAACACTGAAGCTTTCTTT.

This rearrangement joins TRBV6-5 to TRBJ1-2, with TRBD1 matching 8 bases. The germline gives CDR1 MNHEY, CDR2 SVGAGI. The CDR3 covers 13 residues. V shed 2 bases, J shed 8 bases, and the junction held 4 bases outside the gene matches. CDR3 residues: CASSYRQGNGYTF. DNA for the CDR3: TGTGCCAGCAGTTACCGACAGGGGAACGGCTACACCTTC.